This TCR beta chain was obtained from a study of neurological immune-mediated disorders. Study results and caveats: HTLV-1-associated myelopathy ranked highest for TCR clonal expansion and multiple sclerosis lowest, beneath healthy controls. Neither clinical nor MRI features were associated with the multiple sclerosis repertoire cluster.

5'RACE employing 10-nucleotide random UMIs yielded the cDNA. TCRdb reanalysed the 5' RACE reads using MiXCR and keeps one entry per CDR3 protein. The sample yields about 92,000 distinct CDR3 sequences, under 4.5% seen once. The unsorted libraries were prepared from 2 million PBMCs (stored at -80 C). Ten or more counts support this clonotype. Its antigen remains unidentified. The V and J ends lost 3 bases and 7 bases, in that order; junction bases with no gene match: 10. The CDR3 length is 16 residues. The V gene's germline CDR1 is SGHRS and CDR2 YFSETQ. The clonotype was recovered from a woman in her forties or fifties with multiple sclerosis. The V and J genes are TRBV5-1 and TRBJ1-4; 9 nucleotides match TRBD1. The specimen sequenced was PBMCs. The CDR3 region has the DNA TGCGCCAGCAGCTGGGACTCGACAGGGGGGGTTGAAAAACTGTTTTTT. Its translation is CASSWDSTGGVEKLFF.